One and the same sample provided the 11 T cell receptor beta chains below, sequenced in a study of blood T cell repertoires in COVID-19. Data came from immunoSEQ multiplex PCR; TCRdb stores just in-frame clones and leaves some out. The table shows 250,000 to 400,000 clones, with about 87% occurring only once. Sequencing was carried out using peripheral blood. These receptors all come from a woman aged 30 to 39 with COVID-19, enrolled during active disease.

The chain uses TRBV28 and TRBJ1-4; weak D call: TRBD1 (5 bases). CDR1 and CDR2 from the germline V gene are MDHEN and SYDVKM. The CDR3 sequence is 15 residues long. The ends were cut back, 5 bases at V and 2 bases at J, with 12 bases in the middle. The CDR3 is CASSPGGSTNEKLFF. The CDR3 DNA sequence: TGTGCCAGCAGTCCGGGGGGTAGCACTAATGAAAAACTGTTTTTT.

In DNA form, the CDR3 reads TGTGCCAGCAGCTTAGGTCGGGGGACGAATTCACCCCTCCACTTT. Protein product: CASSLGRGTNSPLHF. The V and J genes are TRBV7-2 and TRBJ1-6; possibly TRBD1 for D (5 bases). CDR1 and CDR2 (germline): SGHTA, FQGNSA. Trimming removed 1 base at V and 7 bases at J, with 11 bases between. This CDR3 region has 15 residues.

The table lists this clone with a few counts. The V call is TRBV20-1, the J call TRBJ1-1; no definite D call. With 3 bases removed from V and 0 bases from J, the gap between germline ends came to 5 bases. The CDR3 consists of 12 residues. Germline V gene data show CDR1 as DFQATT and CDR2 as SNEGSKA (reference sequence). The CDR3 nucleotides are TGCAGTGCTAGTTTTATGAACACTGAAGCTTTCTTT. Its translation: CSASFMNTEAFF.

This clone was recorded many times. The chain is built from TRBV7-3 and TRBJ1-2; tentatively, D is TRBD1 (5 bases). V dropped 4 bases and J dropped 8 bases, with 14 bases sitting between them. CDR1 and CDR2 (germline): SGHTA, FQGTGA. The CDR3 totals 13 residues. The CDR3 region has the DNA TGTGCCAGCAGCTCCGGACAAGTGAAGGGCTACACCTTC. It specifies CASSSGQVKGYTF. The variable domain in full, with the rest retrieved from reference TRBV7-3 and TRBJ1-2, is GAGVSQTPSNKVTEKGKYVELRCDPISGHTALYWYRQSLGQGPEFLIYFQGTGAADDSGLPNDRFFAVRPEGSVSTLKIQRTERGDSAVYLCASSSGQVKGYTFGSGTRLTVV.

The CDR3 DNA reads TGTGCCAGCAGCAGCCGGGATCGGGGAAACACCATATATTTT. It yields the protein CASSSRDRGNTIYF. The chain employs TRBV5-4 and TRBJ1-3; D not certain. Trimming pared 4 bases from V and 4 bases from J, leaving 12 bases between. Germline CDR1 and CDR2: SGHNT and YYREEE (reference sequence). The CDR3 has 14 amino acids. The full variable domain, with the rest looked up from reference TRBV5-4 and TRBJ1-3, is ETGVTQSPTHLIKTRGQQVTLRCSSQSGHNTVSWYQQALGQGPQFIFQYYREEENGRGNFPPRFSGLQFPNYSSELNVNALELDDSALYLCASSSRDRGNTIYFGEGSWLTVV.

The gene calls are TRBV7-9 and TRBJ1-2; D not resolved. Trimming stripped 5 bases from V and 7 bases from J, with 20 bases between. The CDR3 totals 15 residues. Germline V gene lookup returns CDR1 SEHNR and CDR2 FQNEAQ (reference sequence). For the CDR3, the DNA is TGTGCCAGCAGCCCTATGACGATAACTATGGGTGGCTACACCTTC. It translates to CASSPMTITMGGYTF.

Concerning this clone itself: Different DNA sequences within this sample yield the same CDR3. The rearrangement uses TRBV5-1 and TRBJ1-3; D not certain. V shed 0 bases and J shed 0 bases, with 10 bases lying between them. Germline V CDR1 and CDR2: SGHRS, YFSETQ. The CDR3 covers 16 residues. As DNA, the CDR3 is TGCGCCAGCAGCTTGGCCGGGAGCAGCTCTGGAAACACCATATATTTT. Encoded protein: CASSLAGSSSGNTIYF.

The rearrangement joins TRBV20-1 to TRBJ2-5, with D unresolved. The CDR3 contains 11 residues. CDR1 DFQATT and CDR2 SNEGSKA come from the germline V gene (reference sequence). Trimming shortened V by 5 bases and J by 8 bases, and 12 bases separated the two germline ends. The CDR3 coding sequence is TGCAGTGCTCCCATCGAGCCAACCCAGTACTTC. Protein product: CSAPIEPTQYF.

The CDR3 spells CASSGTDLNTEAFF. CDR3 sequence (DNA): TGTGCCAGCAGCGGGACAGACTTGAACACTGAAGCTTTCTTT. The gene calls are TRBV9 and TRBJ1-1; D is possibly TRBD1 (6 bases). The CDR3 sequence is 14 residues long. The germline V and J ends were trimmed by 3 bases and 0 bases, with 9 bases remaining between them. CDR1 and CDR2 (germline): SGDLS, YYNGEE.

This clone was detected only once. The chain couples TRBV2 to TRBJ1-5; no clear D. The V end lost 7 bases, the J end lost 6 bases, and 22 bases lay between the germline ends. Germline assignment: CDR1 SNHLY and CDR2 FYNNEI. The CDR3 covers 16 residues. The CDR3 here is CASTIGPGVVGQPQHF. The CDR3 DNA reads as TGTGCCAGCACCATCGGACCCGGGGTAGTGGGTCAGCCCCAGCATTTT.

V and J are TRBV11-2 and TRBJ2-3, with a weak D call TRBD1 (6 bases). This CDR3 region has 15 residues. Trimming removed 5 bases at V and 3 bases at J, with 15 bases between. The V gene's germline CDR1 is SGHAT and CDR2 FQNNGV. CDR3 sequence (DNA): TGTGCCAGCAGCGAGGGCCAGGGGACGACAGATACGCAGTATTTT. Its translation: CASSEGQGTTDTQYF.